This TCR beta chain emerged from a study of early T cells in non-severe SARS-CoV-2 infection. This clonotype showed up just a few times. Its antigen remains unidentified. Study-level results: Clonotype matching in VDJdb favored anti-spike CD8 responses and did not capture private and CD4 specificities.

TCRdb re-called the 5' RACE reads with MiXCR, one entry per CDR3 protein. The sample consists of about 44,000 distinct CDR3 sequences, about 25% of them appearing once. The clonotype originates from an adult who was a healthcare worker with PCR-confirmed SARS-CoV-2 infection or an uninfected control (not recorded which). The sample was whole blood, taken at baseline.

CDR3 sequence: CASSSGFVSVNTEAFF. In nucleotides, the CDR3 is TGTGCCAGCAGCTCAGGGTTTGTAAGCGTAAACACTGAAGCTTTCTTT. The chain is built from TRBV6-5 and TRBJ1-1; D possibly corresponds to TRBD1 (5 bases). Deletions cut 6 bases from V and 2 bases from J, with 19 bases between. The CDR3 has 16 residues. Germline values: CDR1 MNHEY, CDR2 SVGAGI.